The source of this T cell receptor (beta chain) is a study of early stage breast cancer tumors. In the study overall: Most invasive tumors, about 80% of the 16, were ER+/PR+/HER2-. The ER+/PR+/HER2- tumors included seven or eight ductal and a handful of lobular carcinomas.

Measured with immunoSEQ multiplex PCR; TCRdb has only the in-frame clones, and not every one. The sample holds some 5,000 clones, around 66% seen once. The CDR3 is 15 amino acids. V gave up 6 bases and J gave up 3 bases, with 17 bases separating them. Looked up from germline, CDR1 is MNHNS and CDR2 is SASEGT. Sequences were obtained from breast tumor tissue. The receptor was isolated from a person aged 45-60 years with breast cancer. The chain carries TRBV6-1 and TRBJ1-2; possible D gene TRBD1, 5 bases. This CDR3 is CASRPSSGTDYGYTF. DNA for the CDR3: TGTGCCAGCAGACCCTCCTCCGGGACGGACTATGGCTACACCTTC.